These T cell receptor beta chains were read from a single sample in a study of T cells in Graves' hyperthyroidism and ophthalmopathy. MiXCR, applied by TCRdb to the multiplex PCR reads, yields one record per CDR3 protein. The sample shows roughly 710,000 distinct CDR3 sequences, about a third of them seen only once. Sequencing was performed on blood. The receptors were gathered from a woman aged 40 to 50 with Graves' hyperthyroidism. Each CDR3 is given with its conserved first and last residue. Clone size is not always given. Where it is, it says once, few, many or a class for expanded clones.

j_gene | abundance | v_gene | CDR3aa
TRBJ1-2 | . | TRBV6-1 | CASREAGLDYGYTF
TRBJ1-2 | few | TRBV6-5 | CASSTLDRGRDGYTF
TRBJ1-1 | many | TRBV7-9 | CASRLPVNTEAFF
TRBJ1-1 | . | TRBV7-2 | CASSPETGRDTEAFF
TRBJ2-5 | many | TRBV7-8 | CASSAMGRDGTQYF
TRBJ1-2 | many | TRBV2 | CASSVGTNYGYTF
TRBJ2-5 | . | TRBV2 | CASRRLAGGPGGETQYF
TRBJ2-7 | many | TRBV24-1 | CATSDLQATQYEQYF
TRBJ2-5 | many | TRBV3-1 | CASSQGWETQYF
TRBJ1-1 | few | TRBV7-2 | CASSPNPSLGSRNTEAFF
TRBJ2-5 | few | TRBV10-3 | CATSGAGGGGPETQYF
TRBJ2-5 | many | TRBV19 | CASADRLKETQYF
TRBJ2-7 | many | TRBV7-6 | CASSLEGTGNHEQYF
TRBJ2-5 | . | TRBV7-9 | CASSPLGGGIQETQYF
TRBJ2-5 | many | TRBV20-1 | CSANPPASGETQYF
TRBJ1-1 | many | TRBV7-9 | CASSLNRGQGEAFF
TRBJ2-7 | . | TRBV4-1 | CASSQDGGAYEQYF
TRBJ1-2 | many | TRBV7-2 | CASSSGQGLKGYTF
TRBJ2-3 | many | TRBV7-2 | CASSLADGSTQYF
TRBJ1-1 | few | TRBV6-5 | CASSYGTLMNTEAFF
TRBJ2-5 | . | TRBV7-8 | CASRSPRKETQYF
TRBJ1-5 | many | TRBV12-3/TRBV12-4 | CASSLATRPQHF
TRBJ1-1 | many | TRBV12-3/TRBV12-4 | CASRRRTGGYTEAFF
TRBJ1-1 | few | TRBV18 | CASSDPGTRNTEAFF
TRBJ2-7 | . | TRBV6-2/TRBV6-3 | CASSLDSWGYKSNNRSSYEQYF
TRBJ1-5 | many | TRBV5-1 | CASSSTGDNQPQHF
TRBJ2-7 | few | TRBV5-1 | CASSSGQTSPYEQYF
TRBJ2-2 | . | TRBV7-2 | CASRPGSSYTGELFF
TRBJ2-7 | . | TRBV6-2/TRBV6-3 | CASSSTAPRSYEQYF